The 19 T cell receptor beta chains presented below share a single source sample, sequenced in a study of patients and donors after allogeneic stem cell transplantation. TCRdb processed the RT-PCR reads anew with MiXCR; each CDR3 protein has one entry. The sample shows about 410,000 distinct CDR3 sequences, 16% of them seen only once. Sequencing used blood, either unsorted or a sorted T cell fraction (not recorded which). These receptors all stem from a human donor who was either an allogeneic HSCT recipient or a stem cell or donor lymphocyte infusion donor (not recorded which). It is not recorded whose cells these are; they may come from a transplant donor.

J is TRBJ2-5 and V is TRBV30, with 7 bases identical to TRBD1. CDR1 and CDR2 (germline): GTSNPN, SVGIG (reference sequence). V was pared by 4 bases and J by 5 bases, with 4 bases of the junction left unmatched. The CDR3 consists of 12 residues. In DNA form, the CDR3 reads TGTGCCTGGACAGGGGGATGGGAGACCCAGTACTTC. Its protein is CAWTGGWETQYF.

V is TRBV30 and J is TRBJ2-3, with 7 bases lining up with TRBD1. The CDR3 is 14 amino acids. Germline CDR1 and CDR2: GTSNPN and SVGIG (reference sequence). The J segment lost 1 base and the V segment lost 3 bases, leaving 4 bases of the junction unmatched. CDR3 protein: CAWSLGTGTDTQYF. The CDR3 DNA follows: TGTGCCTGGAGCCTCGGGACAGGCACAGATACGCAGTATTTT.

The chain joins TRBV5-1 to TRBJ1-1; no firm D call. Trimming pared 4 bases from V and 7 bases from J, leaving 14 bases between. CDR1 SGHRS and CDR2 YFSETQ come from the germline V gene. The CDR3 spans 13 residues. CDR3 DNA sequence: TGCGCCAGCAGCGCCGTCTTTGACGGTGAAGCTTTCTTT. Translated: CASSAVFDGEAFF.

This clonotype appeared a few times. Being one base from a much bigger clone, this may be a read error. The chain joins TRBV6-5 to TRBJ1-1; 7 bases fit TRBD1. V gave up 2 bases and J gave up 4 bases; unmatched junction bases: 1. The CDR3 consists of 13 residues. CDR1 is MNHEY and CDR2 is SVGAGI in the germline V gene. CDR3 sequence (DNA): TGTGCCAGCAGTTACAGGACAGGCACTGAAGCTTTCTTT. Protein: CASSYRTGTEAFF.

This clonotype was recorded a few times. This chain's CDR3 is CASSLPGAHWVTEAFF. The CDR3 nucleotides read TGTGCCAGCAGTTTACCCGGGGCGCATTGGGTCACTGAAGCTTTCTTT. This chain connects TRBV12-3 or TRBV12-4 to TRBJ1-1; a possible D gene is TRBD1 (5 bases). Trimming stripped 2 bases from V and 4 bases from J, with 17 bases between. The CDR3 loop spans 16 amino acids.

This clonotype has ten or more counts. The chain is built from TRBV7-2 and TRBJ2-1, with D uncertain. V shed 0 bases and J shed 2 bases, with 5 bases lying between them. Germline V lookup: CDR1 SGHTA, CDR2 FQGNSA. This CDR3 has 14 residues. CDR3 region: CASSLAQTYNEQFF. The CDR3 DNA follows: TGTGCCAGCAGCTTAGCGCAAACCTACAATGAGCAGTTCTTC.

The CDR3 region has the DNA TGTGCCACCAGTGATTTTAGCGGGAGCACAGATACGCAGTATTTT. This sequence encodes CATSDFSGSTDTQYF. This chain joins TRBV24-1 and TRBJ2-3; 7 nucleotides match TRBD2. V lost 1 base to trimming and J lost 0 bases; unmatched junction nucleotides: 0. Germline V gene data show CDR1 as KGHDR and CDR2 as SFDVKD. This CDR3 has 15 residues.

This sequence joins TRBV20-1 and TRBJ2-5; tentative D call: TRBD1 (6 bases). Trimming stripped 5 bases from V and 2 bases from J, with 15 bases between. Per germline, CDR1 DFQATT and CDR2 SNEGSKA (reference sequence). The CDR3 spans 14 residues. CDR3 in amino acids: CSAGKQGLQETQYF. For the CDR3, the DNA is TGCAGTGCTGGCAAACAGGGTTTACAAGAGACCCAGTACTTC.

The sample holds a few counts of this clonotype. The rearrangement joins TRBV29-1 to TRBJ2-7; D perhaps matches TRBD1 (6 bases). The CDR3 contains 11 residues. V lost 7 bases and J lost 4, with 11 bases in between. The germline gives CDR1 SQVTM, CDR2 ANQGSEA. Here the CDR3 reads CSAGQSYEQYF. CDR3 coding DNA: TGCAGCGCCGGACAGAGTTACGAGCAGTACTTC.

The chain uses TRBV6-5 and TRBJ1-2, with 7 bases matching TRBD1. Losses at the gene ends were 0 bases for V and 5 bases for J; bases not matched to a gene: 9. Per germline, CDR1 MNHEY and CDR2 SVGAGI. The CDR3 spans 16 residues. CDR3 coding DNA: TGTGCCAGCAGTTACTCCCCGACAGGGCGAGTTTATGGCTACACCTTC. It is translated as CASSYSPTGRVYGYTF.

A few counts support this clonotype. This chain joins TRBV12-3 or TRBV12-4 and TRBJ1-5; TRBD1 might be the D (5 bases). The CDR3 length is 18 residues. V was trimmed by 6 bases and J by 4 bases, leaving 25 bases between them. The CDR3 reads CASSPLPLGGRQNQPQHF. Written as DNA, the CDR3 is TGTGCCAGCAGCCCACTCCCTTTGGGGGGACGGCAGAATCAGCCCCAGCATTTT.

The DNA for the CDR3 is TGTGCCAGCAGCCAAGACCTGGGAGGAAAACTGTTTTTT. Its protein is CASSQDLGGKLFF. V is TRBV4-2 and J is TRBJ1-4; D is unclear. Germline assignment: CDR1 LGHNA and CDR2 YNFKEQ. V was clipped by 0 bases and J by 10 bases, with 9 bases between them. This CDR3 is built from 13 residues.

V and J are TRBV6-2 or TRBV6-3 and TRBJ1-5, with TRBD1 matching 7 bases. Germline CDR1 is MNHEY and CDR2 is SVGEGT. The CDR3 totals 16 residues. The J segment lost 3 bases and the V segment lost 6 bases, leaving 11 bases of the junction unmatched. CDR3 sequence: CASSHRQGIYNQPQHF. CDR3 DNA sequence: TGTGCCAGCAGCCACCGACAGGGTATTTACAATCAGCCCCAGCATTTT.

This clonotype occurred a few times. The chain joins TRBV27 to TRBJ2-1, with 7 bases identical to TRBD2. J gave up 14 bases and V 5 bases, and 12 bases lay outside the gene matches. Looked up from germline, CDR1 is MNHEY and CDR2 is SMNVEV (reference sequence). The CDR3 contains 13 residues. The CDR3 sequence: CASSPAGLDGKFF. The DNA of the CDR3 is TGTGCCAGCAGTCCTGCCGGACTAGATGGAAAGTTCTTC.

This chain joins TRBV6-5 and TRBJ2-1, with D possibly being TRBD1 or TRBD2 (5 bases each). CDR3 length: 15 residues. The germline gives CDR1 MNHEY, CDR2 SVGAGI. V shed 0 bases and J shed 9 bases, with 15 bases lying between them. CDR3 DNA sequence: TGTGCCAGCAGTTACTCGGAGTCTGCAGGGACTGAGCAGTTCTTC. It codes for CASSYSESAGTEQFF.

This clonotype was counted between two and nine times. The chain joins TRBV21-1 to TRBJ1-1; the table's D call TRBD1 went unverified against the DNA. TRBV21-1 is described as a pseudogene. CDR3 length: 17 amino acids. As DNA, the CDR3 is TGTGCCAGCAGCCCTCGGGACGTATTCGGAAGGGACACTGAAGCTTTCTTT. Protein sequence: CASSPRDVFGRDTEAFF.

The chain links TRBV12-3 or TRBV12-4 to TRBJ1-1; TRBD1 is a possible D gene (5 bases). This CDR3 spans 17 amino acids. V was cut by 3 bases and J by 2 bases, with 19 bases left in between. The CDR3, as DNA: TGTGCCAGCAGTTTTCCTGGGGGTCGGACAAGAAACACTGAAGCTTTCTTT. Translating gives CASSFPGGRTRNTEAFF.

This clonotype turned up a few times. The V call is TRBV12-3 or TRBV12-4, the J call TRBJ1-5; 10 nucleotides align to TRBD1. V lost 2 bases, J lost 9 bases, and 10 bases stayed unmatched. The CDR3 is made up of 16 amino acids. CDR3 in amino acids: CASSLFGTGVGRPQHF. Written as DNA, the CDR3 is TGTGCCAGCAGTTTATTTGGGACAGGGGTTGGAAGGCCCCAGCATTTT.

This clonotype was counted a few times. The rearrangement joins TRBV12-3 or TRBV12-4 to TRBJ1-2; 7 nucleotides match TRBD1. The CDR3 runs 15 residues. V trimming: 2 bases; J trimming: 2 bases; junction bases outside the gene matches: 5. CDR3 sequence reads: CASSLKSRGNYGYTF. The DNA of the CDR3 is TGTGCCAGCAGTTTAAAGTCCAGGGGGAACTATGGCTACACCTTC.